The rows below give T cell receptor beta chains drawn from one sample of a study of regulatory T cells in long-lasting Graves disease. In TCRdb, the multiplex PCR reads were re-called with MiXCR into one record per CDR3 protein. The sample yields under 300,000 distinct CDR3 sequences, 20% seen once. The sequencing used peripheral blood mononuclear cells (PBMCs), collected at new diagnosis, from a patient treated with antithyroid drugs. The receptors were sampled from a female donor with Graves disease. Each CDR3 is given with its conserved first and last residue. Each record gives: CDR3 length, V gene, D gene, J gene, clone size, CDR3 DNA, CDR3 protein. The D gene is left open where the match is weak. Size is omitted from some rows. Given values are once, few, many or a class for expanded clones.

len: 14
v_gene: TRBV6-1
d_gene: TRBD1
j_gene: TRBJ1-4
abundance: few
CDR3nt: TGTGCCAGCAGCCTCGGGACAGACAATGAAAAACTGTTTTTT
CDR3aa: CASSLGTDNEKLFF

len: 18
v_gene: TRBV7-9
d_gene: TRBD2
j_gene: TRBJ2-2
abundance: .
CDR3nt: TGTGCCAGCAGCTTCTTTCGGACTAGCGGGGGGAACACCGGGGAGCTGTTTTTT
CDR3aa: CASSFFRTSGGNTGELFF

len: 10
v_gene: TRBV10-3
d_gene: .
j_gene: TRBJ1-4
abundance: many
CDR3nt: TGTGCCACCGGGGATGAAAAACTGTTTTTT
CDR3aa: CATGDEKLFF

len: 12
v_gene: TRBV15
d_gene: .
j_gene: TRBJ2-1
abundance: .
CDR3nt: TGTGCCACCAGCAGAAACTTTAGATCGGGATTCTTC
CDR3aa: CATSRNFRSGFF

len: 17
v_gene: TRBV12-3/TRBV12-4
d_gene: TRBD2
j_gene: TRBJ2-5
abundance: many
CDR3nt: TGTGCCAGCAGTCCGGGACTAGCGGGGGTCAACCAAGAGACCCAGTACTTC
CDR3aa: CASSPGLAGVNQETQYF

len: 16
v_gene: TRBV25-1
d_gene: TRBD1
j_gene: TRBJ1-6
abundance: .
CDR3nt: TGTGCCAGCAGTGAAGGGGCCAGGGGGGGAGATTCACCCCTCCACTTT
CDR3aa: CASSEGARGGDSPLHF

len: 13
v_gene: TRBV7-9
d_gene: .
j_gene: TRBJ2-3
abundance: many
CDR3nt: TGTGCCAGCAGCTTACACGGCACAGATACGCAGTATTTT
CDR3aa: CASSLHGTDTQYF

len: 16
v_gene: TRBV20-1
d_gene: TRBD2
j_gene: TRBJ2-1
abundance: many
CDR3nt: TGCAGTGCTAGAGATCTGGGACTAGCGGGAAATAATGAGCAGTTCTTC
CDR3aa: CSARDLGLAGNNEQFF

len: 14
v_gene: TRBV29-1
d_gene: TRBD2
j_gene: TRBJ2-1
abundance: many
CDR3nt: TGCAGCGCTCGGGGGGGAGTCTCCTACAATGAGCAGTTCTTC
CDR3aa: CSARGGVSYNEQFF

len: 15
v_gene: TRBV5-5
d_gene: .
j_gene: TRBJ1-1
abundance: .
CDR3nt: TGTGCCAGCAGCTCCACGCCGGGTATGAACACTGAAGCTTTCTTT
CDR3aa: CASSSTPGMNTEAFF

len: 16
v_gene: TRBV2
d_gene: TRBD1
j_gene: TRBJ2-7
abundance: many
CDR3nt: TGTGCCAGCAGTTTAAGGCGGGACAGGCAACCCTACGAGCAGTACTTC
CDR3aa: CASSLRRDRQPYEQYF

len: 12
v_gene: TRBV20-1
d_gene: .
j_gene: TRBJ2-7
abundance: .
CDR3nt: TGCAGTGCTTCCGGGGTTGGATACGAGCAGTACTTC
CDR3aa: CSASGVGYEQYF

len: 16
v_gene: TRBV6-1
d_gene: .
j_gene: TRBJ1-5
abundance: many
CDR3nt: TGTGCCAGCAGTGAGTACCCCGGGTTGAGCAATCAGCCCCAGCATTTT
CDR3aa: CASSEYPGLSNQPQHF

len: 14
v_gene: TRBV5-5
d_gene: TRBD1
j_gene: TRBJ2-5
abundance: many
CDR3nt: TGTGCCAGCAGCGCGGGACAGGGGATAGAGACCCAGTACTTC
CDR3aa: CASSAGQGIETQYF

len: 15
v_gene: TRBV7-9
d_gene: .
j_gene: TRBJ2-2
abundance: .
CDR3nt: TGTGCCAGCAGCTTAGGTTTCAGGACCACCGGGGAGCTGTTTTTT
CDR3aa: CASSLGFRTTGELFF

len: 15
v_gene: TRBV9
d_gene: TRBD1
j_gene: TRBJ2-1
abundance: many
CDR3nt: TGTGCCAGCAGCGTAGAGCAGGGACAGGGGTATGAGCAGTTCTTC
CDR3aa: CASSVEQGQGYEQFF

len: 14
v_gene: TRBV6-2/TRBV6-3
d_gene: .
j_gene: TRBJ2-3
abundance: many
CDR3nt: TGTGCCAGCAGTCCCGGAGGACACACAGATACGCAGTATTTT
CDR3aa: CASSPGGHTDTQYF

len: 16
v_gene: TRBV2
d_gene: .
j_gene: TRBJ1-5
abundance: many
CDR3nt: TGTGCCAGCAGTTCAGGGGACGTATATAGCAATCAGCCCCAGCATTTT
CDR3aa: CASSSGDVYSNQPQHF